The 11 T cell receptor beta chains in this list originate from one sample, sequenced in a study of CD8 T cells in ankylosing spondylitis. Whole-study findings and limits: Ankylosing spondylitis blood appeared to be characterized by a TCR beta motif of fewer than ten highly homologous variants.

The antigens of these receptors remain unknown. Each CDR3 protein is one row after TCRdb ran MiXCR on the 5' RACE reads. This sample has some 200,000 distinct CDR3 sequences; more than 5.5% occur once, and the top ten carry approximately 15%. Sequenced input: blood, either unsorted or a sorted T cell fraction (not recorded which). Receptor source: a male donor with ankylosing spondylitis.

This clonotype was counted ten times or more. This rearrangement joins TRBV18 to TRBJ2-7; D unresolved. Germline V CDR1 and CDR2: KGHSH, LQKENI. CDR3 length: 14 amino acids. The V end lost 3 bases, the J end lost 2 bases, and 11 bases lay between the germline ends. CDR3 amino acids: CASSPPGSAYEQYF. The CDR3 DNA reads TGTGCCAGCTCACCGCCCGGCAGTGCCTACGAGCAGTACTTC. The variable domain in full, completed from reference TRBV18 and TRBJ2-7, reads NAGVMQNPRHLVRRRGQEARLRCSPMKGHSHVYWYRQLPEEGLKFMVYLQKENIIDESGMPKERFSAEFPKEGPSILRIQQVVRGDSAAYFCASSPPGSAYEQYFGPGTRLTVT.

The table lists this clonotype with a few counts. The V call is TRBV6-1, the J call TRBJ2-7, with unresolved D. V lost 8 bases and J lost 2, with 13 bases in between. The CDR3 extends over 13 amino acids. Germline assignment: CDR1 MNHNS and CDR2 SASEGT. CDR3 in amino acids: CASGVAVTYEQYF. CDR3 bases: TGTGCCAGCGGGGTGGCCGTGACCTACGAGCAGTACTTC.

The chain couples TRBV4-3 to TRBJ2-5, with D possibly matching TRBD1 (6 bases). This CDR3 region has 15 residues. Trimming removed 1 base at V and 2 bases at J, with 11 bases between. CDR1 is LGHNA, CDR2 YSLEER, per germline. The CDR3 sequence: CASSQGTAAQETQYF. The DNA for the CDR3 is TGCGCCAGCAGCCAAGGGACAGCCGCGCAAGAGACCCAGTACTTC.

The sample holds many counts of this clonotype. The CDR3 bases are TGTGCCAGCAGTGACGAGAGGACTGAAGCTTTCTTT. Its translation: CASSDERTEAFF. The chain uses TRBV25-1 and TRBJ1-1; D not resolved. The germline V gene encodes CDR1 MGHDK and CDR2 SYGVNS. With 3 bases removed from V and 5 bases from J, the gap between germline ends came to 7 bases. The CDR3 length is 12 residues.

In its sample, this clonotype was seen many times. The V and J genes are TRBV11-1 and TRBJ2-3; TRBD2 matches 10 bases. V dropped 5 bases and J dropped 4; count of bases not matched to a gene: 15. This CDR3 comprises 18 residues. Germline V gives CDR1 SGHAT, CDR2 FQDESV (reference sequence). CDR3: CASSRGESSGRFPDTQYF. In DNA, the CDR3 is TGTGCCAGCAGCCGTGGGGAGTCTAGCGGGAGATTCCCAGATACGCAGTATTTT.

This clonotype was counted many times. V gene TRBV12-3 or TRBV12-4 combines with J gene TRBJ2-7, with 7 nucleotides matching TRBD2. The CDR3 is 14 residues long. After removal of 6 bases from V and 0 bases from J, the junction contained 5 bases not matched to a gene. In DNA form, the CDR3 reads TGTGCCAGCAGCTGGGGAGGGAGCTCCTACGAGCAGTACTTC. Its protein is CASSWGGSSYEQYF.

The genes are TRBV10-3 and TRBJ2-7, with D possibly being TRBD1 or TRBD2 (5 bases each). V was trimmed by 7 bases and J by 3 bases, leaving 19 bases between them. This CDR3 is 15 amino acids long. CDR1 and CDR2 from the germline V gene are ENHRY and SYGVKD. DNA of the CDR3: TGTGCCATCACCTCGAGGGACCCGGCCCGCTACGAGCAGTACTTC. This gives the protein CAITSRDPARYEQYF.

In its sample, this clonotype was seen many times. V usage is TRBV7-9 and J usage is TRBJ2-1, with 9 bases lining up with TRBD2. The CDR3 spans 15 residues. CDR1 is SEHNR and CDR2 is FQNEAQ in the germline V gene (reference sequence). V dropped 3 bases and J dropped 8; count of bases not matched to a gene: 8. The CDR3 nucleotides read TGTGCCAGCAGCTTCCTTGCGGGAGGGCCGGATGAGCAGTTCTTC. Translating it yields CASSFLAGGPDEQFF. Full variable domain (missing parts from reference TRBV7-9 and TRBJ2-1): DTGVSQNPRHKITKRGQNVTFRCDPISEHNRLYWYRQTLGQGPEFLTYFQNEAQLEKSRLLSDRFSAERPKGSFSTLEIQRTEQGDSAMYLCASSFLAGGPDEQFFGPGTRLTVL.

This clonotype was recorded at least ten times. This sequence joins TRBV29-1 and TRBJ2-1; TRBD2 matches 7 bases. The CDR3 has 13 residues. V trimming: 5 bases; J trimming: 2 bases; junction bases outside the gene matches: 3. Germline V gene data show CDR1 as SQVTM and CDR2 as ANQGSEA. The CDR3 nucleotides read TGCAGCGTTATTGGGACTACCTACAATGAGCAGTTCTTC. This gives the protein CSVIGTTYNEQFF.

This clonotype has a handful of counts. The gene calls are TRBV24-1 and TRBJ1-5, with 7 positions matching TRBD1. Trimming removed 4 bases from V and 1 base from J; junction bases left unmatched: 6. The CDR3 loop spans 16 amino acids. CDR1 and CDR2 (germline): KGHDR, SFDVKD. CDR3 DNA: TGTGCCACCAGTGAAAGCGACAGGGCGAGCAATCAGCCCCAGCATTTT. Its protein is CATSESDRASNQPQHF.

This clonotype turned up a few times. CDR3 DNA: TGTGCCAGCAGCTTAAACCTTGGGACGTACTACGAGCAGTACTTC. This gives the protein CASSLNLGTYYEQYF. V is TRBV7-9 and J is TRBJ2-7, with D tentatively TRBD1 or TRBD2 (5 bases each). Germline CDR1 and CDR2: SEHNR and FQNEAQ (reference sequence). The CDR3 contains 15 residues. Trimming shortened V by 2 bases and J by 3 bases, and 14 bases separated the two germline ends. Full variable domain (remainder filled in from reference TRBV7-9 and TRBJ2-7): DTGVSQNPRHKITKRGQNVTFRCDPISEHNRLYWYRQTLGQGPEFLTYFQNEAQLEKSRLLSDRFSAERPKGSFSTLEIQRTEQGDSAMYLCASSLNLGTYYEQYFGPGTRLTVT.